The 16 T cell receptor beta chains presented below share a single source sample, sequenced in a study of blood T cell repertoires in COVID-19. Only in-frame clones appear in the TCRdb table, and some are missing; sequencing was by immunoSEQ multiplex PCR. The profile shows about 120,000 clones, approximately 80% of them singletons. Sequencing was performed on peripheral blood. The receptors were gathered from a woman between 70 and 85 years old with acute or convalescent COVID-19.

The chain recombines TRBV4-1 with TRBJ1-6, with D hard to call. Germline V CDR1 and CDR2: MGHRA, YSYEKL. V was clipped by 0 bases and J by 7 bases, with 13 bases between them. CDR3 length: 16 residues. In DNA, the CDR3 is TGCGCCAGCAGCCAAGAAGGAAGCGTCCGGAATTCACCCCTCCACTTT. It is translated as CASSQEGSVRNSPLHF.

V is TRBV27 and J is TRBJ1-1, with 7 bases matching TRBD1. This CDR3 has 15 residues. CDR1 MNHEY and CDR2 SMNVEV come from the germline V gene (reference sequence). Trimming cost V 5 bases and J 0 bases; bases outside gene matches: 6. CDR3 in DNA: TGTGCCAGCAGTCCCCTTGACAGGGTGAACACTGAAGCTTTCTTT. Protein: CASSPLDRVNTEAFF.

The rearrangement joins TRBV28 to TRBJ2-7, with TRBD1 identical over 7 bases. The CDR3 totals 15 residues. V was clipped by 5 bases and J by 2 bases; unmatched bases: 9. Germline CDR1 and CDR2: MDHEN and SYDVKM. The CDR3 nucleotides read TGTGCCAGCAGTCTGCCCGGGACAGCCACCTACGAGCAGTACTTC. Residues: CASSLPGTATYEQYF.

The chain couples TRBV7-2 to TRBJ2-1, with 10 bases identical to TRBD2. V shed 1 base, J shed 6 bases, and the junction held 12 bases outside the gene matches. This CDR3 region has 18 residues. Germline loops: CDR1 SGHTA, CDR2 FQGNSA. CDR3 loop: CASSLVASGSGFFNEQFF. The DNA for the CDR3 is TGTGCCAGCAGCTTAGTGGCTAGCGGGAGTGGGTTCTTCAATGAGCAGTTCTTC.

This chain joins TRBV6-6 and TRBJ2-7, with a weak D call TRBD1 (5 bases). CDR1 MNHNY and CDR2 SVGAGI come from the germline V gene (reference sequence). The CDR3 is made up of 13 amino acids. V lost 6 bases to trimming and J lost 2 bases, with 11 bases between them. CDR3 amino acids: CASSPDSTYEQYF. DNA for the CDR3: TGTGCCAGCAGCCCAGACAGTACCTACGAGCAGTACTTC.

The chain couples TRBV7-3 to TRBJ2-3; tentatively, D is TRBD2 (6 bases). The V gene lost 5 bases and the J gene lost 2 bases, with 11 bases spanning the gap. The CDR3 extends over 14 amino acids. The germline V gene encodes CDR1 SGHTA and CDR2 FQGTGA. The CDR3 region has the DNA TGTGCCAGCAGCCTGCTAGCGAACACAGATACGCAGTATTTT. As protein: CASSLLANTDTQYF.

V is TRBV9 and J is TRBJ1-2, with TRBD1 identical over 9 bases. The length of the CDR3 is 20 residues. J was trimmed by 4 bases and V by 0 bases; bases with no gene match: 19. CDR1 and CDR2 (germline): SGDLS, YYNGEE. The DNA of the CDR3 is TGTGCCAGCAGCGTAGCGGCAGGGACAGGGAAGTTCGCCCCCGGCTATGGCTACACCTTC. Protein: CASSVAAGTGKFAPGYGYTF.

CDR3 DNA: TGCGCCAGCAGACAGGGGGCAGAGACCGGGGAGCTGTTTTTT. This translates into CASRQGAETGELFF. This chain joins TRBV5-1 and TRBJ2-2; 9 bases are a match to TRBD1. V lost 5 bases, J lost 5 bases, and 4 bases stayed unmatched. The V gene's germline CDR1 is SGHRS and CDR2 YFSETQ. The CDR3 totals 14 residues.

This clone was counted a single time. The chain couples TRBV7-8 to TRBJ2-7; 7 nucleotides align to TRBD1. J lost 6 bases, V lost 4 bases, and 6 bases had no gene match. CDR3 length: 13 residues. Germline V gene sequence: CDR1 SGHVS, CDR2 FQNEAQ. The CDR3 DNA sequence: TGTGCCAGCAGCTCCGGACAGGCCGGCGAGCAGTACTTC. Amino acids: CASSSGQAGEQYF. Filled out from reference TRBV7-8 and TRBJ2-7, the complete variable domain reads GAGVSQSPRYKVAKRGQDVALRCDPISGHVSLFWYQQALGQGPEFLTYFQNEAQLDKSGLPSDRFFAERPEGSVSTLKIQRTQQEDSAVYLCASSSGQAGEQYFGPGTRLTVT.

The genes are TRBV15 and TRBJ2-5; TRBD2 matches 7 bases. The CDR3 spans 16 residues. Germline assignment: CDR1 LNHNV and CDR2 YYDKDF (reference sequence). With V trimmed by 1 base and J by 0 bases, 5 bases remained unmatched. The CDR3 is CATSRGGGSNQETQYF. CDR3 nucleotide sequence: TGTGCCACCAGCAGAGGGGGAGGGTCTAACCAAGAGACCCAGTACTTC.

This sequence joins TRBV5-1 and TRBJ2-7; tentatively, D is TRBD1 (5 bases). Germline values: CDR1 SGHRS, CDR2 YFSETQ. This CDR3 spans 15 amino acids. Trimming cost V 0 bases and J 2 bases, with 12 bases left between them. CDR3 protein: CASSLAVQATYEQYF. CDR3 nucleotide sequence: TGCGCCAGCAGCTTGGCCGTACAGGCCACCTACGAGCAGTACTTC. The variable domain in full, completed from reference TRBV5-1 and TRBJ2-7, reads KAGVTQTPRYLIKTRGQQVTLSCSPISGHRSVSWYQQTPGQGLQFLFEYFSETQRNKGNFPGRFSGRQFSNSRSEMNVSTLELGDSALYLCASSLAVQATYEQYFGPGTRLTVT.

This clone was seen once. V usage is TRBV5-4 and J usage is TRBJ2-7, with 10 nucleotides matching TRBD2. Germline V gene sequence: CDR1 SGHNT, CDR2 YYREEE (reference sequence). The CDR3 sequence is 16 residues long. V was clipped by 4 bases and J by 0 bases; unmatched bases: 7. DNA for the CDR3: TGTGCCAGCAGCCTAGGACTAGCGGAGAGCTCCTACGAGCAGTACTTC. It specifies CASSLGLAESSYEQYF. Based on the CDR3 plus reference TRBV5-4 and TRBJ2-7, the full variable domain is ETGVTQSPTHLIKTRGQQVTLRCSSQSGHNTVSWYQQALGQGPQFIFQYYREEENGRGNFPPRFSGLQFPNYSSELNVNALELDDSALYLCASSLGLAESSYEQYFGPGTRLTVT.

The V and J genes are TRBV5-1 and TRBJ2-2; TRBD1 aligns across 7 bases. Germline values: CDR1 SGHRS, CDR2 YFSETQ. V was pared by 0 bases and J by 1 base, with 3 bases of the junction left unmatched. The CDR3 runs to 16 residues. CDR3 coding DNA: TGCGCCAGCAGCTTGGTTGGGACAGTGAACACCGGGGAGCTGTTTTTT. This translates into CASSLVGTVNTGELFF. Full variable domain (rest looked up from reference TRBV5-1 and TRBJ2-2): KAGVTQTPRYLIKTRGQQVTLSCSPISGHRSVSWYQQTPGQGLQFLFEYFSETQRNKGNFPGRFSGRQFSNSRSEMNVSTLELGDSALYLCASSLVGTVNTGELFFGEGSRLTVL.

The rearrangement uses TRBV6-1 and TRBJ1-5, with D perhaps TRBD1 (6 bases). The CDR3 covers 15 residues. Trimming removed 2 bases at V and 3 bases at J, with 11 bases between. Germline V CDR1 and CDR2: MNHNS, SASEGT. CDR3 DNA sequence: TGTGCCAGCAGTGAAAGGGGGGGTCTCAATCAGCCCCAGCATTTT. This codes for CASSERGGLNQPQHF.

The chain is built from TRBV4-1 and TRBJ2-7; D possibly corresponds to TRBD1 (6 bases). V lost 1 base and J 3 bases, leaving 13 bases between the germline ends. From germline, CDR1 is MGHRA and CDR2 YSYEKL. The CDR3 extends over 15 amino acids. The CDR3 nucleotides are TGCGCCAGCAGCCAAGCAGGGGCCCGAATCTACGAGCAGTACTTC. It encodes CASSQAGARIYEQYF.

This chain links TRBV2 with TRBJ2-3, with 12 positions matching TRBD2. The CDR3 totals 15 residues. Germline V lookup: CDR1 SNHLY, CDR2 FYNNEI. Unmatched junction bases numbered 3, after V lost 7 bases and J lost 1 base. The CDR3 bases are TGTGCCAGCATCCGGACTAGCGGGGGCACAGATACGCAGTATTTT. Translation: CASIRTSGGTDTQYF. Complete variable domain (other parts from reference TRBV2 and TRBJ2-3): EPEVTQTPSHQVTQMGQEVILRCVPISNHLYFYWYRQILGQKVEFLVSFYNNEISEKSEIFDDQFSVERPDGSNFTLKIRSTKLEDSAMYFCASIRTSGGTDTQYFGPGTRLTVL.